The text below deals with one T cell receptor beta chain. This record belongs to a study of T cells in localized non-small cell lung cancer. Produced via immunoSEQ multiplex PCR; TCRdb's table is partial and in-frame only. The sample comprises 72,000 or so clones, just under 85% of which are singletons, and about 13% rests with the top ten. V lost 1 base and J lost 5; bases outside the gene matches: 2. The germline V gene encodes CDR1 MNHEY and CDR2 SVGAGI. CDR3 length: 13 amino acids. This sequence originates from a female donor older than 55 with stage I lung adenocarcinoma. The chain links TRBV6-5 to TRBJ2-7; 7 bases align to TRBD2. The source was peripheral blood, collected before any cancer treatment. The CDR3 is CASSYFREDEQYF. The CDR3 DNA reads TGTGCCAGCAGTTACTTTCGGGAGGACGAGCAGTACTTC.